The rows below give T cell receptor beta chains drawn from one sample of a study of CD8 T cells in Susac syndrome. TCRdb analysed the immunoSEQ multiplex PCR reads with MiXCR anew, one entry per CDR3 protein. The sample shows around 150,000 distinct CDR3 sequences, less than 95% of them seen only once. Sequences were obtained from CD4+ T cells from PBMCs. These receptors were obtained from a human donor with multiple sclerosis. The CDR3 runs from the conserved cysteine through the conserved F or W. Each record gives: V gene, D gene, clone size, J gene, CDR3 protein, CDR3 DNA. The D gene is left open where the match is weak. Clone size is given for some rows only: seen once, a few or many times, or a class if the clone is expanded.

v_call: TRBV29-1
d_call: -
clone_size: -
j_call: TRBJ2-7
cdr3_aa: CSVDSGDSSEQYF
cdr3_nt: TGCAGCGTTGATTCTGGGGATAGTAGCGAGCAGTACTTC

v_call: TRBV19
d_call: TRBD2
clone_size: -
j_call: TRBJ2-5
cdr3_aa: CATGTSGRARGETQYF
cdr3_nt: TGTGCCACCGGGACTAGCGGGAGGGCCAGGGGAGAGACCCAGTACTTC

v_call: TRBV5-4
d_call: -
clone_size: -
j_call: TRBJ1-1
cdr3_aa: CASSLGQGGRAFF
cdr3_nt: TGTGCCAGCAGCTTGGGGCAGGGTGGAAGAGCTTTCTTT

v_call: TRBV3-1
d_call: -
clone_size: -
j_call: TRBJ1-3
cdr3_aa: CASSPSTGNTIYF
cdr3_nt: TGTGCCAGCAGCCCCTCCACCGGAAACACCATATATTTT

v_call: TRBV23-1
d_call: -
clone_size: once
j_call: TRBJ2-7
cdr3_aa: CASSRCRDAYEQYF
cdr3_nt: TGCGCCAGCAGCCGGTGTCGGGATGCCTACGAGCAGTACTTC

v_call: TRBV12-3/TRBV12-4
d_call: -
clone_size: -
j_call: TRBJ1-1
cdr3_aa: CASSYRAKAFF
cdr3_nt: TGTGCCAGCAGTTACAGGGCAAAAGCTTTCTTT

v_call: TRBV30
d_call: TRBD2
clone_size: few
j_call: TRBJ2-1
cdr3_aa: CAWGAGGPNEQFF
cdr3_nt: TGTGCCTGGGGGGCGGGAGGACCAAATGAGCAGTTCTTC

v_call: TRBV27
d_call: -
clone_size: -
j_call: TRBJ1-2
cdr3_aa: CASSPKTGNYGYTF
cdr3_nt: TGTGCCAGCAGCCCCAAAACAGGAAACTATGGCTACACCTTC

v_call: TRBV18
d_call: TRBD1
clone_size: -
j_call: TRBJ1-1
cdr3_aa: CASSLRGLDTEAFF
cdr3_nt: TGTGCCAGCTCTCTCAGGGGGCTCGACACTGAAGCTTTCTTT

v_call: TRBV7-9
d_call: -
clone_size: -
j_call: TRBJ1-5
cdr3_aa: CASSFGGPRDQPQHF
cdr3_nt: TGTGCCAGCAGCTTTGGGGGTCCTCGGGATCAGCCCCAGCATTTT

v_call: TRBV30
d_call: TRBD1
clone_size: once
j_call: TRBJ1-2
cdr3_aa: CAWSTTGTGGGYTF
cdr3_nt: TGTGCCTGGAGTACCACAGGGACAGGGGGCGGCTACACCTTC

v_call: TRBV5-4
d_call: -
clone_size: once
j_call: TRBJ2-1
cdr3_aa: CASSVGDSSYNEQFF
cdr3_nt: TGTGCCAGCAGCGTTGGGGACTCCTCCTACAATGAGCAGTTCTTC

v_call: TRBV18
d_call: -
clone_size: -
j_call: TRBJ2-1
cdr3_aa: CASSPQGRNEQFF
cdr3_nt: TGTGCCAGCTCACCACAGGGGAGGAATGAGCAGTTCTTC

v_call: TRBV12-3/TRBV12-4
d_call: TRBD2
clone_size: -
j_call: TRBJ2-5
cdr3_aa: CASSLTLAGWETQYF
cdr3_nt: TGTGCCAGCAGTCTAACACTAGCGGGGTGGGAGACCCAGTACTTC

v_call: TRBV6-5
d_call: -
clone_size: -
j_call: TRBJ1-1
cdr3_aa: CASSSPQNTEAFF
cdr3_nt: TGTGCCAGCAGTTCCCCACAGAACACTGAAGCTTTCTTT

v_call: TRBV18
d_call: -
clone_size: -
j_call: TRBJ2-7
cdr3_aa: CASSPLSPGPRYEQYF
cdr3_nt: TGTGCCAGCTCACCTTTGTCCCCGGGACCGAGGTACGAGCAGTACTTC

v_call: TRBV5-4
d_call: TRBD2
clone_size: -
j_call: TRBJ2-7
cdr3_aa: CASSRDSGRVGEQYF
cdr3_nt: TGTGCCAGCAGTCGAGATAGCGGGAGAGTGGGGGAGCAGTACTTC

v_call: TRBV7-2
d_call: -
clone_size: -
j_call: TRBJ2-7
cdr3_aa: CASSLAPGGVVYEQYF
cdr3_nt: TGTGCCAGCAGCTTAGCTCCGGGGGGCGTGGTTTACGAGCAGTACTTC

v_call: TRBV6-5
d_call: -
clone_size: -
j_call: TRBJ2-5
cdr3_aa: CASSLSGGQETQYF
cdr3_nt: TGTGCCAGCAGCCTCAGTGGGGGACAAGAGACCCAGTACTTC

v_call: TRBV7-2
d_call: TRBD2
clone_size: -
j_call: TRBJ2-2
cdr3_aa: CASSSHPTSPNTGELFF
cdr3_nt: TGTGCCAGCAGCTCCCACCCGACTAGCCCGAACACCGGGGAGCTGTTTTTT

v_call: TRBV29-1
d_call: -
clone_size: -
j_call: TRBJ2-3
cdr3_aa: CSVAGEGADPDTQYF
cdr3_nt: TGCAGCGTTGCGGGGGAGGGGGCGGACCCAGATACGCAGTATTTT

v_call: TRBV11-2
d_call: -
clone_size: -
j_call: TRBJ2-5
cdr3_aa: CASSRGVSQYF
cdr3_nt: TGTGCCAGCAGCAGGGGGGTGAGCCAGTACTTC

v_call: TRBV6-5
d_call: TRBD2
clone_size: -
j_call: TRBJ2-3
cdr3_aa: CASTSSGRSTDTQYF
cdr3_nt: TGTGCCAGCACGAGTAGCGGGAGGAGCACAGATACGCAGTATTTT

v_call: TRBV5-1
d_call: -
clone_size: -
j_call: TRBJ2-5
cdr3_aa: CASSYGTTGIQETQYF
cdr3_nt: TGCGCCAGCAGCTACGGCACAACCGGGATTCAAGAGACCCAGTACTTC

v_call: TRBV30
d_call: -
clone_size: -
j_call: TRBJ2-2
cdr3_aa: CARPSSANTGELFF
cdr3_nt: TGTGCCCGACCTAGCTCCGCGAACACCGGGGAGCTGTTTTTT

v_call: TRBV5-1
d_call: -
clone_size: -
j_call: TRBJ2-1
cdr3_aa: CASSGGIYNEQFF
cdr3_nt: TGCGCCAGCAGCGGGGGGATCTACAATGAGCAGTTCTTC

v_call: TRBV5-1
d_call: -
clone_size: -
j_call: TRBJ1-1
cdr3_aa: CASSLGQERPAFF
cdr3_nt: TGCGCCAGCAGCTTGGGGCAGGAGAGACCAGCTTTCTTT

v_call: TRBV7-9
d_call: -
clone_size: once
j_call: TRBJ2-7
cdr3_aa: CASSMMTYTSYEQYF
cdr3_nt: TGTGCCAGCAGCATGATGACGTACACCTCCTACGAGCAGTACTTC

v_call: TRBV3-1
d_call: -
clone_size: -
j_call: TRBJ2-6
cdr3_aa: CASSGIPGANVLTF
cdr3_nt: TGTGCCAGCAGTGGCATTCCTGGGGCCAACGTCCTGACTTTC

v_call: TRBV4-2
d_call: -
clone_size: -
j_call: TRBJ2-7
cdr3_aa: CASRPSTGTGEQYF
cdr3_nt: TGTGCCAGCCGTCCTAGCACAGGGACGGGGGAGCAGTACTTC

v_call: TRBV6-1
d_call: -
clone_size: -
j_call: TRBJ2-7
cdr3_aa: CASSVDSLRSYEQYF
cdr3_nt: TGTGCCAGCAGTGTCGACAGCCTAAGATCCTACGAGCAGTACTTC

v_call: TRBV20-1
d_call: -
clone_size: -
j_call: TRBJ2-5
cdr3_aa: CSRTGRFAETQYF
cdr3_nt: TGCAGTAGAACTGGCAGGTTCGCAGAGACCCAGTACTTC

v_call: TRBV19
d_call: -
clone_size: -
j_call: TRBJ1-1
cdr3_aa: CASRLGRMNTEAFF
cdr3_nt: TGTGCCAGTCGTCTCGGGAGAATGAACACTGAAGCTTTCTTT

v_call: TRBV20-1
d_call: -
clone_size: -
j_call: TRBJ2-3
cdr3_aa: CSADPVGQQSTDTQYF
cdr3_nt: TGCAGTGCTGACCCGGTAGGACAGCAAAGCACAGATACGCAGTATTTT

v_call: TRBV29-1
d_call: -
clone_size: -
j_call: TRBJ2-3
cdr3_aa: CSVRFGITDTQYF
cdr3_nt: TGCAGCGTTCGGTTTGGGATAACAGATACGCAGTATTTT

v_call: TRBV19
d_call: -
clone_size: once
j_call: TRBJ2-2
cdr3_aa: CASSPHLGELFF
cdr3_nt: TGTGCCAGTAGTCCCCATCTCGGGGAGCTGTTTTTT

v_call: TRBV20-1
d_call: -
clone_size: -
j_call: TRBJ1-2
cdr3_aa: CSARDGNYGYTF
cdr3_nt: TGCAGTGCGCGGGACGGAAACTATGGCTACACCTTC

v_call: TRBV30
d_call: -
clone_size: -
j_call: TRBJ1-1
cdr3_aa: CAWRLVNTEAFF
cdr3_nt: TGTGCCTGGCGACTCGTGAACACTGAAGCTTTCTTT

v_call: TRBV20-1
d_call: TRBD2
clone_size: -
j_call: TRBJ2-3
cdr3_aa: CSATGLAGGPEDTQYF
cdr3_nt: TGCAGTGCGACGGGACTAGCGGGAGGGCCCGAAGATACGCAGTATTTT

v_call: TRBV5-1
d_call: TRBD2
clone_size: few
j_call: TRBJ2-3
cdr3_aa: CASSLGLAGADTQYF
cdr3_nt: TGTGCCAGCAGTTTGGGACTAGCGGGAGCCGATACGCAGTATTTT

v_call: TRBV14
d_call: -
clone_size: -
j_call: TRBJ2-5
cdr3_aa: CASSPGTSLQETQYF
cdr3_nt: TGTGCCAGCAGCCCCGGGACTTCCCTGCAAGAGACCCAGTACTTC

v_call: TRBV18
d_call: -
clone_size: -
j_call: TRBJ2-5
cdr3_aa: CASSPPGGGETQYF
cdr3_nt: TGTGCCAGCTCACCTCCCGGCGGAGGGGAGACCCAGTACTTC

v_call: TRBV30
d_call: TRBD1
clone_size: -
j_call: TRBJ2-5
cdr3_aa: CASMTGGTVTQYF
cdr3_nt: TGTGCCTCGATGACAGGGGGAACGGTGACCCAGTACTTC

v_call: TRBV24-1
d_call: -
clone_size: -
j_call: TRBJ1-5
cdr3_aa: CATAGQGHQPQHF
cdr3_nt: TGTGCCACCGCGGGGCAGGGCCATCAGCCCCAGCATTTT

v_call: TRBV4-1
d_call: -
clone_size: -
j_call: TRBJ1-5
cdr3_aa: CASSQEDRLSNQPQHF
cdr3_nt: TGCGCCAGCAGCCAAGAAGATAGGCTGAGCAATCAGCCCCAGCATTTT

v_call: TRBV29-1
d_call: TRBD1
clone_size: -
j_call: TRBJ2-7
cdr3_aa: CSVRTGEDDYEQYF
cdr3_nt: TGCAGCGTGCGGACAGGGGAGGACGACTACGAGCAGTACTTC

v_call: TRBV6-1
d_call: -
clone_size: -
j_call: TRBJ2-1
cdr3_aa: CASMLGPSSYNEQFF
cdr3_nt: TGTGCCAGCATGCTGGGGCCCAGCTCCTACAATGAGCAGTTCTTC

v_call: TRBV28
d_call: -
clone_size: -
j_call: TRBJ2-7
cdr3_aa: CASKRGEAYEQYF
cdr3_nt: TGTGCCAGTAAACGGGGCGAGGCCTACGAGCAGTACTTC

v_call: TRBV6-2/TRBV6-3
d_call: -
clone_size: -
j_call: TRBJ2-7
cdr3_aa: CASSRTRGSYEQYF
cdr3_nt: TGTGCCAGCAGCCGGACTCGAGGATCTTACGAGCAGTACTTC

v_call: TRBV12-3/TRBV12-4
d_call: TRBD2
clone_size: -
j_call: TRBJ2-7
cdr3_aa: CASSPWTSGAYEQYF
cdr3_nt: TGTGCCAGCAGTCCTTGGACTAGCGGCGCCTACGAGCAGTACTTC

v_call: TRBV24-1
d_call: -
clone_size: -
j_call: TRBJ2-2
cdr3_aa: CATSDPSVPGELFF
cdr3_nt: TGTGCCACCAGTGACCCTAGCGTCCCCGGGGAGCTGTTTTTT